A selection of T cell receptor beta chains follows, all from one sample in a study of T cell responses to AZD1222 COVID-19 vaccine. TCRdb's copy holds only in-frame clones and misses some; the assay was immunoSEQ multiplex PCR. In the table there are 110,000 to 150,000 clones, 89% of which are singletons. The sequencing used peripheral blood, collected on day 0 of AZD1222 vaccination. All receptors come from an adult in good health. Each CDR3 is given with its conserved first and last residue. Each record gives: CDR3 DNA, CDR3 protein, D gene, clone size, J gene, V gene. The D gene is left open where the match is weak. Only some rows state a clone size, as once, few, many or a class for expanded clones.

DNA: TGTGCCAGCAGAGTTCGAGGATACAATGAGCAGTTCTTC
CDR3: CASRVRGYNEQFF
D: -
size: -
J: TRBJ2-1
V: TRBV6-5

DNA: TGTGCCAGCAGCTTAGGGTATGGCTACACCTTC
CDR3: CASSLGYGYTF
D: -
size: -
J: TRBJ1-2
V: TRBV11-2

DNA: TGCGCCAGCAGCTTTGGGGCGGGGGTCTACGAGCAGTACTTC
CDR3: CASSFGAGVYEQYF
D: TRBD2
size: -
J: TRBJ2-7
V: TRBV5-1

DNA: TGTGCCTGGGCCCCGGACAGGGGGTATGGTCAGCCCCAGCATTTT
CDR3: CAWAPDRGYGQPQHF
D: TRBD1
size: -
J: TRBJ1-5
V: TRBV30

DNA: TGTGCCAGCAGTCGAGTGTTAGAGACCCAGTACTTC
CDR3: CASSRVLETQYF
D: -
size: -
J: TRBJ2-5
V: TRBV6-6

DNA: TGTGCCAGCAGCCCCCCCGGAGGGGGAGGAATAAGTAGCACAGATACGCAGTATTTT
CDR3: CASSPPGGGGISSTDTQYF
D: -
size: once
J: TRBJ2-3
V: TRBV7-9

DNA: TGTGCCAGCAGCTGGGGGGGGCTGGGATCCTCTGGAAACACCATATATTTT
CDR3: CASSWGGLGSSGNTIYF
D: -
size: -
J: TRBJ1-3
V: TRBV5-4

DNA: TGTGCCAGCAGCTACAACTTACAAAGCACCGGGGAGCTGTTTTTT
CDR3: CASSYNLQSTGELFF
D: -
size: -
J: TRBJ2-2
V: TRBV11-2

DNA: -
CDR3: CASSVGTGIRTF
D: -
size: -
J: TRBJ1-2
V: TRBV9

DNA: TGTGCCAGCAGTTTAATCGCCTCGAGCTCCTACGAGCAGTACTTC
CDR3: CASSLIASSSYEQYF
D: -
size: -
J: TRBJ2-7
V: TRBV27

DNA: TGTGCCATCACCTCAAATAACGGAAACACCATATATTTT
CDR3: CAITSNNGNTIYF
D: -
size: -
J: TRBJ1-3
V: TRBV10-3

DNA: TGTGCCAGCAGCCAAGATGCATCGACTAGCGGGACAGATACGCAGTATTTT
CDR3: CASSQDASTSGTDTQYF
D: TRBD2
size: -
J: TRBJ2-3
V: TRBV4-2

DNA: TGTGCCAGCAGGCAAAAGTCATCTATACGGTCTAGCGGGGACTATGAGCAGTTCTTC
CDR3: CASRQKSSIRSSGDYEQFF
D: TRBD2
size: -
J: TRBJ2-1
V: TRBV3-1/TRBV3-2

DNA: TGTGCCAGCAGCCAGGGACCAAGGAGCTCCTACGAGCAGTACTTC
CDR3: CASSQGPRSSYEQYF
D: -
size: -
J: TRBJ2-7
V: TRBV7-9

DNA: TGTGCCAGCAGTTACTCGAGCAGGAACTATGGCTACACCTTC
CDR3: CASSYSSRNYGYTF
D: -
size: -
J: TRBJ1-2
V: TRBV6-5

DNA: TGTGCCAGCAGTGACTTAGCGGGAGTTTGGAATGAGCAGTTCTTC
CDR3: CASSDLAGVWNEQFF
D: TRBD2
size: -
J: TRBJ2-1
V: TRBV2

DNA: TGTGCCAGCAGTTCTGGGCGTGCTTTCTTT
CDR3: CASSSGRAFF
D: -
size: -
J: TRBJ1-1
V: TRBV12-3/TRBV12-4

DNA: TGTGCCAGCAACGGGGTGGGCAATCAGCCCCAGCATTTT
CDR3: CASNGVGNQPQHF
D: -
size: -
J: TRBJ1-5
V: TRBV2

DNA: TGCGCCAGCAGCCTGGGACAGGGGACAAATCAGCCCCAGCATTTT
CDR3: CASSLGQGTNQPQHF
D: TRBD1
size: -
J: TRBJ1-5
V: TRBV5-1

DNA: TGTGCCAGCAGCCCTGCTTTTGGGGACCCTCGGGGCTACACCTTC
CDR3: CASSPAFGDPRGYTF
D: -
size: -
J: TRBJ1-2
V: TRBV7-6

DNA: TGTGCCAGCAGTTTTAAGTTTCGGGGGGCCGCGGCTGAAGCTTTCTTT
CDR3: CASSFKFRGAAAEAFF
D: -
size: once
J: TRBJ1-1
V: TRBV27

DNA: TGTGCCAGCAGCTTAGACACCGCCTACGAGCAGTACTTC
CDR3: CASSLDTAYEQYF
D: -
size: -
J: TRBJ2-7
V: TRBV7-9

DNA: TGTGCCAGCAGCCTCGGGGACAGGGGCTATGGCTACACCTTC
CDR3: CASSLGDRGYGYTF
D: TRBD1
size: -
J: TRBJ1-2
V: TRBV13

DNA: TGTGCCAGCAGCCTAACTAGCGGGGCCCAAGAGACCCAGTACTTC
CDR3: CASSLTSGAQETQYF
D: TRBD2
size: -
J: TRBJ2-5
V: TRBV6-4

DNA: TGTGCCAGTAGCACCCTTGAGGGGCGTAGCTATGGCTACACCTTC
CDR3: CASSTLEGRSYGYTF
D: -
size: -
J: TRBJ1-2
V: TRBV19

DNA: TGTGCCAGCAGCTTAGTGAGTCTAGCGGGGTTCTCCTACAATGAGCAGTTCTTC
CDR3: CASSLVSLAGFSYNEQFF
D: TRBD2
size: once
J: TRBJ2-1
V: TRBV7-2

DNA: TGTGCCTGGAGTGTACGGGCCGAAAAGAGTCAGCCCCAGCATTTT
CDR3: CAWSVRAEKSQPQHF
D: -
size: -
J: TRBJ1-5
V: TRBV30

DNA: TGTGCCAGCAGCGATAGCGGCGATGAGCAGTTCTTC
CDR3: CASSDSGDEQFF
D: -
size: -
J: TRBJ2-1
V: TRBV27

DNA: TGTGCCAGCATGTTACTGGCAGCCTCTGAAGCTTTCTTT
CDR3: CASMLLAASEAFF
D: -
size: -
J: TRBJ1-1
V: TRBV7-9

DNA: TGCGCCAGCAGCTTTCGCGGAGGGCTCGAGACAGGGGATGAAAAACTGTTTTTT
CDR3: CASSFRGGLETGDEKLFF
D: TRBD1
size: -
J: TRBJ1-4
V: TRBV5-1

DNA: TGCGCCAGCAGCCAAGCTGGGGGGGGCAGCAGCAATCAGCCCCAGCATTTT
CDR3: CASSQAGGGSSNQPQHF
D: -
size: -
J: TRBJ1-5
V: TRBV4-1

DNA: TGTGCCTGGAGTAGGGACAGGGGATTCTATGGCTACACCTTC
CDR3: CAWSRDRGFYGYTF
D: TRBD1
size: -
J: TRBJ1-2
V: TRBV30